This TCR beta chain was profiled in a study of blood T cells in healthy people across ages (dated by TCRdb to between 2014 and 2016). With regard to the full study: In model experiments, template switching captured about one uniquely barcoded TCR beta cDNA molecule for every two T cells. The study analyzed two additional independent replicas of 1 million unique cDNA reads from the same blood draw for two donors, one aged 18 to 30 and one aged 80 or older. To avoid experimental bias, donors of different ages were spread randomly across the sequencing lanes. Four age groups were formed from the donors: young (average about 17 years), middle-aged (more than 35), aged (about 62) and long-lived (less than 85). To track age-related changes in TCR beta repertoire diversity, the study relied on deep sequencing normalized with unique cDNA molecular identifiers.

CDR1 and CDR2, looked up from the germline V gene, are SQVTM and ANQGSEA. Measured from the cysteine to the phenylalanine, the CDR3 is 13 residues long. Only CDR3 DNA is held: 39 bases, read in frame from base 1. The library was built by means of 5' RACE. The run used an Illumina HiSeq 2500. The second PCR ran for roughly 7 to 12 cycles and used a J-beta primer mix along with a sample-barcoded 5' primer. A template-switch 5' adaptor carrying 12 random nucleotides introduced a unique molecular identifier onto each TCR beta cDNA molecule. Each sample yielded at least 2.5 million CDR3-containing paired-end reads. First-strand cDNA synthesis was performed from all RNA using the Mint cDNA synthesis kit, with priming by a TRBC-specific oligonucleotide. After uracil-DNA glycosylase treatment, a first 18-cycle PCR used universal primers M1SS and BC2_uni_R on all cDNA. In the original analysis: Normalization of each sample was performed by random selection of 1 million high-quality reads, each carrying a distinct molecular identifier. Reads sharing molecular identifiers were discarded rather than binned into consensus sequences. MiTCR, run with a Q25 quality threshold and the strictest error-elimination algorithm, handled CDR3 identification, clonotype clustering and error correction. A nonparametric unseen species model with Euler transformation was used to estimate a lower bound on total TCR beta diversity. Clones were called with MiXCR by TCRdb after fastp trimmed the public reads at Q25, and only in-frame beta chains were retained. One record per CDR3 amino acid sequence lists the most common genes and DNA. TCRdb's processing, not the authors', yielded these V and J calls. This sample holds approximately 770,000 distinct CDR3 sequences; 58% were observed only once. Jointly, the top ten make up 22% of the sample.

Concerning this clonotype itself: Its antigen remains undetermined. No base-level quality is on record; no much larger clone is a single base apart.

The donors were some 36 Caucasian individuals from Russia, aged about 6 to 100 years, who were systemically healthy. About 9.8 milliliters of peripheral blood were drawn from each donor into EDTA-treated Vacutainer tubes. Ficoll-Paque density-gradient centrifugation was used to isolate PBMCs, with at least 6.5 million per sample. Trizol reagent was used to extract total RNA from PBMCs, with at least 5.5 micrograms per sample. Naive CD45RAhigh/CD27high T cell percentages were measured by flow cytometry on a PBMC aliquot from every donor. The research as a whole found: Compared with the aged group, the long-lived group had more naive CD4+ T cells, fewer expanded clones and increased TCR diversity, suggesting age selection. Observed TCR beta diversity per million T cells fell roughly linearly with age, and a significant reduction was already apparent by age about 38. Donor CMV infection status was unknown, potentially confounding age-related changes in expanded clonotypes. Observed TCR beta diversity correlated strongly with the percentage of naive T cells measured by flow cytometry. Estimates of total diversity based on one million sequenced T cells were considered lower bounds and underestimates. Conclusive comparison of naive and antigen-experienced compartments was prevented by the profiling of bulk unsorted PBMCs.

The V and J genes are TRBV29-1 and TRBJ2-4; 7 bases in the middle match TRBD1. Near its end, the DNA agrees better with TRBJ2-7, so the J call may be wrong. The TCR originated in a man aged 30 to 45 in good health. The specimen was blood. The encoded CDR3 is CSISDRDDYEQYF. In nucleotides, the sequence is TGCAGTATATCCGACAGGGACGACTACGAGCAGTACTTC.